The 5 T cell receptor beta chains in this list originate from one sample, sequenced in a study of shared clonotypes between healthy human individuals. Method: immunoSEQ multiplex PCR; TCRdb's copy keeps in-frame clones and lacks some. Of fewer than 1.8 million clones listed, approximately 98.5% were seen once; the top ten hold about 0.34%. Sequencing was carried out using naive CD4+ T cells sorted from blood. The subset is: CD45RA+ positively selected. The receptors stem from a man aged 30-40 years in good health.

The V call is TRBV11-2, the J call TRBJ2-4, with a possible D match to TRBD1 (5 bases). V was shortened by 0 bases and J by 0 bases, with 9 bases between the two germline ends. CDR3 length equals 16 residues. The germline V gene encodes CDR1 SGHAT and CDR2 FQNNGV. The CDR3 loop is CASSLDRALAKNIQYF. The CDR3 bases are TGTGCCAGCAGCTTAGACAGGGCATTAGCCAAAAACATTCAGTACTTC. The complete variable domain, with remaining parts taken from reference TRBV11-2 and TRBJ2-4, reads EAGVAQSPRYKIIEKRQSVAFWCNPISGHATLYWYQQILGQGPKLLIQFQNNGVVDDSQLPKDRFSAERLKGVDSTLKIQPAKLEDSAVYLCASSLDRALAKNIQYFGAGTRLSVL.

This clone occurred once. CDR3 sequence: CASSLDRDVGGYTF. CDR3 nucleotides: TGTGCCAGCAGCTTAGACAGGGACGTGGGTGGCTACACCTTC. The chain is built from TRBV7-9 and TRBJ1-2, with a tentative D call TRBD1 (6 bases). Germline V gene sequence: CDR1 SEHNR, CDR2 FQNEAQ (reference sequence). This CDR3 comprises 14 residues. The V end was cut by 1 base, the J end by 7 bases, with 13 bases between.

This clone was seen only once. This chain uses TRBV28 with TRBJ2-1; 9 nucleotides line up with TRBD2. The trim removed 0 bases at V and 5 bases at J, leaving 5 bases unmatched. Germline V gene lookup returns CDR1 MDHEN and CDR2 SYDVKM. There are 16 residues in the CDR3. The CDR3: CASSLWGLARNNEQFF. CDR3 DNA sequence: TGTGCCAGCAGTTTATGGGGACTAGCCCGCAACAATGAGCAGTTCTTC. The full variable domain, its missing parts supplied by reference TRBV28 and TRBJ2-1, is DVKVTQSSRYLVKRTGEKVFLECVQDMDHENMFWYRQDPGLGLRLIYFSYDVKMKEKGDIPEGYSVSREKKERFSLILESASTNQTSMYLCASSLWGLARNNEQFFGPGTRLTVL.

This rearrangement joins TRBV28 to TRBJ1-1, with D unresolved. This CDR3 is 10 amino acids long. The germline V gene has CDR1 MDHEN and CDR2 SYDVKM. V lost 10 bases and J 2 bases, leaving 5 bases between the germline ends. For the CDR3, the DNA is TGTGCCACCATTAACACTGAAGCTTTCTTT. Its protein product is CATINTEAFF.

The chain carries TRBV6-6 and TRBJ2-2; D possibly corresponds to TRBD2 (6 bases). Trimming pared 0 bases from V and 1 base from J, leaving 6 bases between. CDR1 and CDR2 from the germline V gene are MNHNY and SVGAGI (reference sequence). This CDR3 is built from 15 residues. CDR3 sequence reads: CASSYSGRNTGELFF. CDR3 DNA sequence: TGTGCCAGCAGTTACTCCGGGAGGAACACCGGGGAGCTGTTTTTT.